This TCR beta chain was sequenced during a study of shared clonotypes between healthy human individuals. Produced via immunoSEQ multiplex PCR; TCRdb's table is partial and in-frame only. This sample yields around 750,000 clones, of which less than 85% are seen a single time; about 1.8% belongs to the top ten. Details on this clone: What it binds is not known.

The germline gives CDR1 MNHNS, CDR2 SASEGT. The CDR3 covers 13 residues. Trimming removed 6 bases from V and 1 base from J, with 9 bases in between. Broader study findings: Rarefaction indicated that sorted-subset sequencing remained incomplete although depth was large.

This chain connects TRBV6-1 to TRBJ1-2, with D unclear. Material: memory CD4+ T cells sorted from blood. Subset in this sample: CD45RA-negative fraction. This receptor was obtained from a woman aged 30 to 39 in good health. The CDR3 bases are TGTGCCAGCAGCGCACAAGTTAACTATGGCTACACCTTC. Translation: CASSAQVNYGYTF.